Below, 12 T cell receptor beta chains from the same sample are listed, as sequenced in a study of shared clonotypes between healthy human individuals. Here immunoSEQ multiplex PCR was the method, and the copy in TCRdb shows in-frame clones only, minus some. The table records approximately 1,500,000 clones, 98% of them present only once. Input material: naive CD4+ T cells sorted from blood. As for subset: CD45RA+ positively selected. The source is a man aged 30-40 years in good health.

This clone was observed a single time. The DNA of the CDR3 is TGTGCCAGCAGCTCCTCAGGGACAGAGAACACCGGGGAGCTGTTTTTT. Amino acids: CASSSSGTENTGELFF. The rearrangement links TRBV7-2 to TRBJ2-2; 7 nucleotides line up with TRBD1. Trimming removed 4 bases from V and 1 base from J; junction bases left unmatched: 6. Per the germline V gene, CDR1 is SGHTA and CDR2 is FQGNSA. CDR3 size: 16 residues. Filled out from reference TRBV7-2 and TRBJ2-2, the complete variable domain reads GAGVSQSPSNKVTEKGKDVELRCDPISGHTALYWYRQSLGQGLEFLIYFQGNSAPDKSGLPSDRFSAERTGGSVSTLTIQRTQQEDSAVYLCASSSSGTENTGELFFGEGSRLTVL.

The rearrangement joins TRBV5-8 to TRBJ1-5; maybe TRBD1 (5 bases). CDR3 length: 15 residues. Per the germline V gene, CDR1 is SGHTS and CDR2 is YDEGEE. The ends were cut back, 4 bases at V and 4 bases at J, with 15 bases in the middle. Written as DNA, the CDR3 is TGTGCCAGCAGCGCACCGGGACGGCCGAATCAGCCCCAGCATTTT. This codes for CASSAPGRPNQPQHF.

This chain connects TRBV28 to TRBJ1-2; no clear D. CDR3 length: 15 residues. Germline V gives CDR1 MDHEN, CDR2 SYDVKM. Deletions cut 2 bases from V and 8 bases from J, with 18 bases between. The CDR3 DNA follows: TGTGCCAGCAGTTTAGCGGCCCCCCTTATTTTGGGCTACACCTTC. This codes for CASSLAAPLILGYTF.

The chain links TRBV5-1 to TRBJ2-3, with a weak D call TRBD1 (6 bases). The CDR3 contains 14 residues. Germline CDR1 SGHRS, CDR2 YFSETQ. V lost 2 bases to trimming and J lost 1 base, with 8 bases between them. The DNA of the CDR3 is TGCGCCAGCAGCTTCAGACAGGGCACAGATACGCAGTATTTT. It is translated as CASSFRQGTDTQYF.

The rearrangement uses TRBV5-1 and TRBJ2-3; D gene unclear. The CDR3 extends over 16 amino acids. V lost 0 bases and J 2 bases, leaving 13 bases between the germline ends. The germline V gene encodes CDR1 SGHRS and CDR2 YFSETQ. CDR3 loop: CASSLAAARTTDTQYF. CDR3 DNA sequence: TGCGCCAGCAGCTTGGCGGCCGCAAGAACCACAGATACGCAGTATTTT.

The chain combines TRBV5-4 with TRBJ1-4; a possible D gene is TRBD1 (6 bases). Trimming shortened V by 3 bases and J by 4 bases, and 10 bases separated the two germline ends. The germline CDR1 and CDR2 sequences are SGHNT and YYREEE (reference sequence). This CDR3 has 14 residues. The CDR3 reads CASSSGQLNEKLFF. In nucleotides, the CDR3 is TGTGCCAGCAGCTCCGGACAGCTTAATGAAAAACTGTTTTTT.

The chain is built from TRBV9 and TRBJ1-2; D is possibly TRBD1 (5 bases). The CDR3 is made up of 16 amino acids. Germline V gene lookup returns CDR1 SGDLS and CDR2 YYNGEE. Trimming pared 0 bases from V and 0 bases from J, leaving 12 bases between. CDR3 loop: CASSVEAGPANYGYTF. CDR3 nucleotide sequence: TGTGCCAGCAGCGTAGAGGCAGGGCCGGCTAACTATGGCTACACCTTC. Looking up the rest from reference TRBV9 and TRBJ1-2 gives the full variable domain: DSGVTQTPKHLITATGQRVTLRCSPRSGDLSVYWYQQSLDQGLQFLIQYYNGEERAKGNILERFSAQQFPDLHSELNLSSLELGDSALYFCASSVEAGPANYGYTFGSGTRLTVV.

The genes are TRBV5-1 and TRBJ2-7; tentatively, D is TRBD1 or TRBD2 (5 bases each). Germline V gene sequence: CDR1 SGHRS, CDR2 YFSETQ. V was cut by 5 bases and J by 2 bases, with 17 bases left in between. This CDR3 has 15 amino acids. In nucleotides, the CDR3 is TGCGCCAGCAGAACGAATCAGGGAGTCGCCTACGAGCAGTACTTC. Its translation: CASRTNQGVAYEQYF.

This chain uses TRBV28 with TRBJ2-2; TRBD2 agrees at 10 bases. V lost 10 bases, J lost 4 bases, and 9 bases stayed unmatched. This CDR3 spans 15 amino acids. The germline gives CDR1 MDHEN, CDR2 SYDVKM. The CDR3 bases are TGTGCCACTTTTAGGACTAGCGGCATCACCGGGGAGCTGTTTTTT. This sequence encodes CATFRTSGITGELFF.

The V call is TRBV7-6, the J call TRBJ1-5, with TRBD1 as a possible D gene (5 bases). From germline, CDR1 is SGHVS and CDR2 FNYEAQ. The CDR3 is made up of 17 amino acids. V gave up 2 bases and J gave up 2 bases, with 16 bases separating them. DNA of the CDR3: TGTGCCAGCAGCTTAACAACCGGGACGATGGGCAATCAGCCCCAGCATTTT. Amino acid sequence: CASSLTTGTMGNQPQHF.

The rearrangement links TRBV9 to TRBJ1-1, with TRBD1 as a possible D gene (6 bases). Trimming took 3 bases from V and 2 from J, leaving 11 bases between them. The CDR3 runs to 14 residues. Per the germline V gene, CDR1 is SGDLS and CDR2 is YYNGEE. The CDR3, as DNA: TGTGCCAGCAGCGAGGGGGGACGAAACACTGAAGCTTTCTTT. Encoded protein: CASSEGGRNTEAFF.

The DNA of the CDR3 is TGTGCCAGCAGCCAAGGGGACAGAATCTACGAGCAGTACTTC. Translation: CASSQGDRIYEQYF. The rearrangement links TRBV16 to TRBJ2-7; TRBD1 matches 7 bases. The V segment lost 2 bases and the J segment 3 bases; nucleotides outside the gene matches: 4. The germline V gene has CDR1 KGHSY and CDR2 FQNENV. The CDR3 consists of 14 residues. Combining the CDR3 with reference TRBV16 and TRBJ2-7 gives the whole variable domain GEEVAQTPKHLVRGEGQKAKLYCAPIKGHSYVFWYQQVLKNEFKFLISFQNENVFDETGMPKERFSAKCLPNSPCSLEIQATKLEDSAVYFCASSQGDRIYEQYFGPGTRLTVT.